These 16 T cell receptor beta chains originate from one sample sequenced in a study of blood T cell repertoires in COVID-19. Repertoires were generated with immunoSEQ multiplex PCR, while TCRdb's copy carries only in-frame clones and drops some. The sample carries about 150,000 clones, roughly 80% recorded once. The sequenced sample was peripheral blood. The receptors originated from a man between 45 and 60 years old with active or convalescent COVID-19.

This chain joins TRBV11-2 and TRBJ2-5, with 9 nucleotides matching TRBD2. CDR3 size: 17 residues. Unmatched junction bases numbered 13, after V lost 3 bases and J lost 5 bases. The germline CDR1 and CDR2 sequences are SGHAT and FQNNGV. DNA of the CDR3: TGTGCCAGCAGCTTGGTTGGGGCGGGAGGGCCTATGGAGACCCAGTACTTC. The encoded protein is CASSLVGAGGPMETQYF.

V usage is TRBV28 and J usage is TRBJ1-4; D is perhaps TRBD1 (5 bases). This CDR3 is 18 amino acids long. Trimming shortened V by 3 bases and J by 4 bases, and 21 bases separated the two germline ends. Germline V gene lookup returns CDR1 MDHEN and CDR2 SYDVKM. CDR3 loop: CASSFISGPVYFNEKLFF. Here the CDR3 DNA reads TGTGCCAGCAGTTTCATTTCAGGGCCGGTATATTTTAATGAAAAACTGTTTTTT.

V gene TRBV19 combines with J gene TRBJ1-4, with D possibly being TRBD1 (6 bases). The V end was cut by 3 bases, the J end by 7 bases, with 12 bases between. The germline gives CDR1 LNHDA, CDR2 SQIVND (reference sequence). The CDR3 is made up of 14 amino acids. The CDR3 is CASSIRGGREKLFF. CDR3 bases: TGTGCCAGTAGTATCAGAGGGGGTCGTGAAAAACTGTTTTTT.

This chain connects TRBV7-2 to TRBJ2-1; 13 bases are a match to TRBD2. V dropped 5 bases and J dropped 2; count of bases not matched to a gene: 3. Per the germline V gene, CDR1 is SGHTA and CDR2 is FQGNSA. CDR3 length: 16 amino acids. The CDR3 loop reads CASSRTSGGAYNEQFF. In DNA, the CDR3 is TGTGCCAGCAGCCGGACTAGCGGGGGCGCCTACAATGAGCAGTTCTTC. Full variable domain (rest looked up from reference TRBV7-2 and TRBJ2-1): GAGVSQSPSNKVTEKGKDVELRCDPISGHTALYWYRQSLGQGLEFLIYFQGNSAPDKSGLPSDRFSAERTGGSVSTLTIQRTQQEDSAVYLCASSRTSGGAYNEQFFGPGTRLTVL.

This chain joins TRBV5-1 and TRBJ2-7, with D perhaps TRBD1 (6 bases). This CDR3 comprises 14 residues. Trimming pared 6 bases from V and 2 bases from J, leaving 15 bases between. From germline, CDR1 is SGHRS and CDR2 YFSETQ. The CDR3 region has the DNA TGCGCCAGCACCCTCCCAGGGGATCCCTACGAGCAGTACTTC. Translation: CASTLPGDPYEQYF.

V gene TRBV5-6 combines with J gene TRBJ2-5; D uncertain. Trimming removed 0 bases from V and 4 bases from J, with 13 bases in between. CDR1 and CDR2 from the germline V gene are SGHDT and YYEEEE. There are 15 residues in the CDR3. The CDR3, as DNA: TGTGCCAGCAGCTTGGTGCCGGGTTTGGGAGAGACCCAGTACTTC. Protein: CASSLVPGLGETQYF. The entire variable domain, with the rest obtained from reference TRBV5-6 and TRBJ2-5, is as follows: DAGVTQSPTHLIKTRGQQVTLRCSPKSGHDTVSWYQQALGQGPQFIFQYYEEEERQRGNFPDRFSGHQFPNYSSELNVNALLLGDSALYLCASSLVPGLGETQYFGPGTRLLVL.

The V gene is TRBV6-7, the J gene TRBJ2-1; the D gene is possibly TRBD1 (5 bases). TRBV6-7 is known as an ORF, though its function is uncertain. This CDR3 is 16 amino acids long. V dropped 4 bases and J dropped 3 bases, with 16 bases sitting between them. The CDR3 region has the DNA TGTGCCAGCAGTTCAAAAGACAGATCCATCTACAATGAGCAGTTCTTC. Translating gives CASSSKDRSIYNEQFF.

Here the CDR3 DNA reads TGCGCCAGCAGCTTGTGGTTAACAGGGATGGATGGCTACACCTTC. It yields the protein CASSLWLTGMDGYTF. The V call is TRBV5-1, the J call TRBJ1-2; tentatively, D is TRBD1 (6 bases). V was shortened by 1 base and J by 6 bases, with 16 bases between the two germline ends. The CDR3 is 15 residues long. Germline CDR1 is SGHRS and CDR2 is YFSETQ.

The chain links TRBV4-2 to TRBJ2-1, with a tentative D call TRBD2 (5 bases). Germline CDR1 and CDR2: LGHNA and YNFKEQ. This CDR3 contains 16 residues. The V end was cut by 0 bases, the J end by 4 bases, with 13 bases between. CDR3 loop: CASSQDWPSFYNEQFF. The CDR3 DNA reads as TGTGCCAGCAGCCAAGATTGGCCTAGCTTTTACAATGAGCAGTTCTTC.

V gene TRBV23-1 combines with J gene TRBJ2-3; 10 nucleotides agree with TRBD2. TRBV23-1 is recorded as an ORF, its role being uncertain. The V gene end was trimmed by 8 bases and the J gene end by 6 bases; junction bases not matched to a gene: 11. CDR3 size: 15 residues. In DNA, the CDR3 is TGCGCCAGCGATTCACTAGCGGGATATCCGGATACGCAGTATTTT. It encodes CASDSLAGYPDTQYF.

This sequence joins TRBV7-3 and TRBJ2-1; possible D gene TRBD2, 6 bases. V was trimmed by 4 bases and J by 2 bases, leaving 18 bases between them. Germline assignment: CDR1 SGHTA and CDR2 FQGTGA. CDR3 length: 17 residues. The CDR3 bases are TGTGCCAGCAGCTACCCGCGGGACCACACCCCCTACAATGAGCAGTTCTTC. Translated, it gives CASSYPRDHTPYNEQFF.

V usage is TRBV2 and J usage is TRBJ2-5; a possible D gene is TRBD1 (6 bases). Trimming removed 4 bases from V and 5 bases from J, with 20 bases in between. The CDR3 has 16 residues. Germline loops: CDR1 SNHLY, CDR2 FYNNEI. The CDR3 protein is CASSAFGSAQGETQYF. CDR3 coding DNA: TGTGCCAGCAGTGCTTTTGGTAGCGCCCAGGGGGAGACCCAGTACTTC.

Only one count was recorded for this clone. The chain carries TRBV29-1 and TRBJ1-1; D is uncertain. CDR1 and CDR2 from the germline V gene are SQVTM and ANQGSEA. This CDR3 spans 12 amino acids. The germline V and J ends were trimmed by 7 bases and 1 base, with 10 bases remaining between them. The CDR3 loop is CSARQANTEAFF. CDR3 coding DNA: TGCAGCGCCCGGCAGGCGAACACTGAAGCTTTCTTT.

The chain joins TRBV7-9 to TRBJ1-1; D is unresolved. Per the germline V gene, CDR1 is SEHNR and CDR2 is FQNEAQ (reference sequence). This CDR3 has 14 amino acids. The V end was cut by 1 base, the J end by 1 base, with 7 bases between. The CDR3 nucleotides are TGTGCCAGCAGCTTAGGGGCAGAGAACACTGAAGCTTTCTTT. This translates into CASSLGAENTEAFF. The full variable domain, rest sourced from reference TRBV7-9 and TRBJ1-1, is DTGVSQNPRHKITKRGQNVTFRCDPISEHNRLYWYRQTLGQGPEFLTYFQNEAQLEKSRLLSDRFSAERPKGSFSTLEIQRTEQGDSAMYLCASSLGAENTEAFFGQGTRLTVV.

The chain is built from TRBV20-1 and TRBJ2-7; D uncertain. Germline CDR1 is DFQATT and CDR2 is SNEGSKA (reference sequence). The CDR3 contains 11 residues. With 1 base removed from V and 4 bases from J, the gap between germline ends came to 5 bases. CDR3 loop: CSARVPYEQYF. CDR3 nucleotides: TGCAGTGCTAGAGTCCCGTACGAGCAGTACTTC.

This clone was seen more than once but under ten times. This chain connects TRBV4-1 to TRBJ1-2; a weak D match, TRBD1 (6 bases). V was clipped by 4 bases and J by 7 bases, with 13 bases between them. This CDR3 comprises 13 residues. Germline V lookup: CDR1 MGHRA, CDR2 YSYEKL. CDR3 bases: TGCGCCAGCAGCCCCAACGTAGGGGGTGGCTACACCTTC. Protein: CASSPNVGGGYTF.